This record covers a single T cell receptor (beta chain). The data originate from a study of blood T cell repertoires in COVID-19. Turning to the study itself: COVID-19 samples collected from the United States, Italy and Spain covered acute and convalescent phases. Sample material is recorded as cDNA or gDNA derived from T cells, B-cell-depleted T cells, or PBMCs.

In the original processing: Nucleated cell number was recorded as an estimate derived from reference gene primer amplification. Generated by immunoSEQ multiplex PCR, the TCRdb table keeps only in-frame clones and is missing some. The DNA was the basis for D and trimming; V, J and clone size are from that table. The sample includes 200,000 to 300,000 clones, 84% of them seen just once. The clonotype was recovered from a man in his forties or fifties who had recovered from COVID-19. The sequenced sample was peripheral blood.

The CDR3 loop reads CASSLIISGGSGYTF. CDR3 bases: TGTGCCAGCAGCTTGATTATCTCAGGGGGCAGTGGCTACACCTTC. The genes are TRBV5-5 and TRBJ1-2; the match to TRBD1 covers 8 bases. Germline V gene sequence: CDR1 SGHKS, CDR2 YYEKEE (reference sequence). After removal of 1 base from V and 7 bases from J, the junction contained 9 bases not matched to a gene. The CDR3 has 15 amino acids.